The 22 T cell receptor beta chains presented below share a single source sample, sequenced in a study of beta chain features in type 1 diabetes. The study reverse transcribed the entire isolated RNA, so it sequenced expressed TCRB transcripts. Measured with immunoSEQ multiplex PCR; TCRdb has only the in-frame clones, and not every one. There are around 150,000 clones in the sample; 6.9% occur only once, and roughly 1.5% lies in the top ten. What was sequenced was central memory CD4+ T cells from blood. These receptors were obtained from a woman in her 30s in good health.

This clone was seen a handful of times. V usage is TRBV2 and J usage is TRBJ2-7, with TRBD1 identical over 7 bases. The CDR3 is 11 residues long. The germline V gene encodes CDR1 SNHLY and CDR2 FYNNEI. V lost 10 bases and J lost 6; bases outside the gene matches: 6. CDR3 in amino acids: CATYRGGEQYF. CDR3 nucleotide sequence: TGTGCCACTTACAGGGGTGGCGAGCAGTACTTC.

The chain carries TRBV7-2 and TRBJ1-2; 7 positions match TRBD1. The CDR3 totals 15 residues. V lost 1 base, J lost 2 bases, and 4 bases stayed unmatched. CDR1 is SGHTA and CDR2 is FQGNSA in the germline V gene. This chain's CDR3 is CASSLVKGQNYGYTF. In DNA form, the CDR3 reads TGTGCCAGCAGCTTAGTAAAGGGACAGAACTATGGCTACACCTTC. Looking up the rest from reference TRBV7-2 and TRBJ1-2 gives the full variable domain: GAGVSQSPSNKVTEKGKDVELRCDPISGHTALYWYRQSLGQGLEFLIYFQGNSAPDKSGLPSDRFSAERTGGSVSTLTIQRTQQEDSAVYLCASSLVKGQNYGYTFGSGTRLTVV.

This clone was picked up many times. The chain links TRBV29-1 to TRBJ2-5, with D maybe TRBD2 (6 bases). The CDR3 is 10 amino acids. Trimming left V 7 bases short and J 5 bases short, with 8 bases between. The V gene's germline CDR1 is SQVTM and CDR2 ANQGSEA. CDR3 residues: CSGLAETQYF. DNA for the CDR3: TGCAGCGGTCTAGCGGAGACCCAGTACTTC.

The CDR3 here is CASAGTGRNEQFF. For the CDR3, the DNA is TGTGCCAGCGCGGGGACAGGGCGGAATGAGCAGTTCTTC. The chain has TRBV7-9 and TRBJ2-1, with TRBD1 matching 9 bases. This CDR3 is 13 amino acids long. Germline values: CDR1 SEHNR, CDR2 FQNEAQ (reference sequence). V shed 8 bases, J shed 7 bases, and the junction held 6 bases outside the gene matches. Filled out from reference TRBV7-9 and TRBJ2-1, the complete variable domain reads DTGVSQNPRHKITKRGQNVTFRCDPISEHNRLYWYRQTLGQGPEFLTYFQNEAQLEKSRLLSDRFSAERPKGSFSTLEIQRTEQGDSAMYLCASAGTGRNEQFFGPGTRLTVL.

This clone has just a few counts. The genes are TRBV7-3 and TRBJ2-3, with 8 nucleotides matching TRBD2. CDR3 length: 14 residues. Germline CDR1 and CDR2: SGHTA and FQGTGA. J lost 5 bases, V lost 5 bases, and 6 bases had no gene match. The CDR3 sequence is CASSRLAGRDTQYF. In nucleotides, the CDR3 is TGTGCCAGCAGCCGTCTAGCGGGCCGAGATACGCAGTATTTT.

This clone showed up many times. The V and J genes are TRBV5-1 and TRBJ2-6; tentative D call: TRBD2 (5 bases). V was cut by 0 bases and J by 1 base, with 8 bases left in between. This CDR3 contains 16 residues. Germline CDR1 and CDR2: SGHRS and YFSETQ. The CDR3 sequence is CASSLGRESGANVLTF. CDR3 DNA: TGCGCCAGCAGCTTGGGCCGGGAATCTGGGGCCAACGTCCTGACTTTC. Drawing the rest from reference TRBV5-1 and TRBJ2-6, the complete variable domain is KAGVTQTPRYLIKTRGQQVTLSCSPISGHRSVSWYQQTPGQGLQFLFEYFSETQRNKGNFPGRFSGRQFSNSRSEMNVSTLELGDSALYLCASSLGRESGANVLTFGAGSRLTVL.

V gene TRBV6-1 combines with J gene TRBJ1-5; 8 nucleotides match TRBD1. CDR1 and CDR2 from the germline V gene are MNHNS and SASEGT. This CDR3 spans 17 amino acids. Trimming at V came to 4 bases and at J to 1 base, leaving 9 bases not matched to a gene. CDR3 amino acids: CASSGPQGVVSNQPQHF. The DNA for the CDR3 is TGTGCCAGCAGTGGCCCACAGGGGGTTGTGAGCAATCAGCCCCAGCATTTT.

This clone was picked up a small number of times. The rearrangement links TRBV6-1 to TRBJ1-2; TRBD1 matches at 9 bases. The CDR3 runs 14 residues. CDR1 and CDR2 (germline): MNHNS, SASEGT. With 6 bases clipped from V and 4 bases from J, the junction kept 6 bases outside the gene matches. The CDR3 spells CASRRGTGTYGYTF. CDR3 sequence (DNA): TGTGCCAGCAGGCGAGGGACAGGGACCTATGGCTACACCTTC.

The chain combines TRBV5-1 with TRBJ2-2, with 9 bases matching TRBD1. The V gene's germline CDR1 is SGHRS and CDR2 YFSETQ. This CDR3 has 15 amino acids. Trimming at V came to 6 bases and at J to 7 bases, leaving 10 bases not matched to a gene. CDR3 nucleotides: TGCGCCAGCACCCCGGACAGGGGTTTAGGCGGGGAGCTGTTTTTT. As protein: CASTPDRGLGGELFF.

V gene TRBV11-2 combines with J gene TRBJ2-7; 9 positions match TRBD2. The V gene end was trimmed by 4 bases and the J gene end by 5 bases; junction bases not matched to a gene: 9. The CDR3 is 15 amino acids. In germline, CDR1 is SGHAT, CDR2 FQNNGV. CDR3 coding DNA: TGTGCCAGCAGCTCCATAGCGGGAGTGGCCCACGAGCAGTACTTC. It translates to CASSSIAGVAHEQYF.

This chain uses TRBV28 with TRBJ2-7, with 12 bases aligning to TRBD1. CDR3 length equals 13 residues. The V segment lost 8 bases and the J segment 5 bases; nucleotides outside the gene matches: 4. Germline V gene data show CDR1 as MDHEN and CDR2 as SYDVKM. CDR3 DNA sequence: TGTGCCAGCCTGGGACAGGGGGCGGACGAGCAGTACTTC. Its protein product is CASLGQGADEQYF.

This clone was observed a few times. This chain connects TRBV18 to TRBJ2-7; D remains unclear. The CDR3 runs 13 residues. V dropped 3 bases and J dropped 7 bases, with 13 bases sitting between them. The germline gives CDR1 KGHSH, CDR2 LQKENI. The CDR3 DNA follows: TGTGCCAGCTCACCGAGAGCCCTTAGAGAGCAGTACTTC. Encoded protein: CASSPRALREQYF.

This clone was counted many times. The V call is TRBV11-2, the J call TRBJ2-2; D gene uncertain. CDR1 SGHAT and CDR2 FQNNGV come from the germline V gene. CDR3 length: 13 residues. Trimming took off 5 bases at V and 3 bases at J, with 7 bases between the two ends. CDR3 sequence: CASSPRDTGELFF. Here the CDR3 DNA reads TGTGCCAGCAGCCCCCGGGACACCGGGGAGCTGTTTTTT.

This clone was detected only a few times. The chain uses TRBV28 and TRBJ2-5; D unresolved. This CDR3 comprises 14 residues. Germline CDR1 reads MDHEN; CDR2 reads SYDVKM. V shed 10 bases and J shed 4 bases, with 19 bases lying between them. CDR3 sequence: CATQLSLVLETQYF. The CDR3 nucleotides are TGTGCCACCCAACTCTCTCTAGTACTAGAGACCCAGTACTTC.

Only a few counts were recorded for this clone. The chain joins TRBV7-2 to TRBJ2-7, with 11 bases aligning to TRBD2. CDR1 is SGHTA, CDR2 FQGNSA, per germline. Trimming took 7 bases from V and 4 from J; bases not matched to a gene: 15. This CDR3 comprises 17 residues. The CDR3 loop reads CASTTGAAGLAGYEQYF. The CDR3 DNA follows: TGTGCCAGCACGACGGGGGCGGCCGGACTAGCGGGTTACGAGCAGTACTTC.

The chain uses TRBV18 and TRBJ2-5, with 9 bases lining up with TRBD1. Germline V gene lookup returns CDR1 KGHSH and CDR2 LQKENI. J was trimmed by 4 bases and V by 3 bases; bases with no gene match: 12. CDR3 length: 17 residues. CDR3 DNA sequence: TGTGCCAGCTCACCTCCCCGGGACAGGGTGGTCCGAGAGACCCAGTACTTC. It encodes CASSPPRDRVVRETQYF. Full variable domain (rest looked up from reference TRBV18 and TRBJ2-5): NAGVMQNPRHLVRRRGQEARLRCSPMKGHSHVYWYRQLPEEGLKFMVYLQKENIIDESGMPKERFSAEFPKEGPSILRIQQVVRGDSAAYFCASSPPRDRVVRETQYFGPGTRLLVL.

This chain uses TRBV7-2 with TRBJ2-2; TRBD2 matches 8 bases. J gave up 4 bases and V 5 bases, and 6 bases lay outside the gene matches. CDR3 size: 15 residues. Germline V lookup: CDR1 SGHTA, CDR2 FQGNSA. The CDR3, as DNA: TGTGCCAGCAGCCGAGCCGGGACTAGCACCGGGGAGCTGTTTTTT. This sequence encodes CASSRAGTSTGELFF.

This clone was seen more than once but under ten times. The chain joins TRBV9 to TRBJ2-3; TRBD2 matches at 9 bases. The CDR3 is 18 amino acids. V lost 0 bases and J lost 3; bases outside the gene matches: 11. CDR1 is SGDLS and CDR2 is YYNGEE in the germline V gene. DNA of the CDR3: TGTGCCAGCAGCGTAGTCCCACGCCCTAGCGGGAATACAGATACGCAGTATTTT. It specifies CASSVVPRPSGNTDTQYF.

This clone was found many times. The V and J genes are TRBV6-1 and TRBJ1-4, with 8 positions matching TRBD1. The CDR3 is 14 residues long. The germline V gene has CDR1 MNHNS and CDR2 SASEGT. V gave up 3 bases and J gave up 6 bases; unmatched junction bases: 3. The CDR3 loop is CASSDMDRDEKLFF. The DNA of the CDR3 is TGTGCCAGCAGTGACATGGACAGGGATGAAAAACTGTTTTTT.

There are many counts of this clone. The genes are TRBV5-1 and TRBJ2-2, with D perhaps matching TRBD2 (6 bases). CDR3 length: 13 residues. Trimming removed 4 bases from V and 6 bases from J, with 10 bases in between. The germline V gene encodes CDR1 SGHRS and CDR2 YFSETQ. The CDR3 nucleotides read TGCGCCAGCAGCCCCGGGACTTCCGGGGAGCTGTTTTTT. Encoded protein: CASSPGTSGELFF.

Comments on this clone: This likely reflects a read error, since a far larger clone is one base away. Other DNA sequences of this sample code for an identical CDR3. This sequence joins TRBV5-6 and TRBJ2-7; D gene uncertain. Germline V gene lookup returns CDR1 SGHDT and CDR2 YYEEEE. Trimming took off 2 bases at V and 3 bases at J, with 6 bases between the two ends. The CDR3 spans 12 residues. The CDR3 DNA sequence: TGTGCCAGCAGCTTAAGCAACTACGAGCAGTACTTC. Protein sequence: CASSLSNYEQYF.

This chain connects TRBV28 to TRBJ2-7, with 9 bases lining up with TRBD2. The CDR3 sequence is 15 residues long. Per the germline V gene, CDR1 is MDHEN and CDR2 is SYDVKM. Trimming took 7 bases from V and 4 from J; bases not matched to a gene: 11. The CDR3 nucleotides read TGTGCCAGCAACCCGGGACTAGCAGCCTTATACGAGCAGTACTTC. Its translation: CASNPGLAALYEQYF.